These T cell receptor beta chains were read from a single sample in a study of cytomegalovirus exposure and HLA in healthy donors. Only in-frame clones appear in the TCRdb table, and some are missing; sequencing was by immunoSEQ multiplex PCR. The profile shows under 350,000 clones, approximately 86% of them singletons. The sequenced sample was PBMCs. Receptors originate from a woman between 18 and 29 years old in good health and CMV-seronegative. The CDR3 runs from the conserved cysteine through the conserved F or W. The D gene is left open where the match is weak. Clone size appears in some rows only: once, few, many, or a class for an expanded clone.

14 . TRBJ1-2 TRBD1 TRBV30 TGTGCCTGGGACGAGACAGGGGGCCACTATGGCTACACCTTC CAWDETGGHYGYTF
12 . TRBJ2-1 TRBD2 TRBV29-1 TGCAGCGTTGTGGGAGGGAAAGGTGAGCAGTTCTTC CSVVGGKGEQFF
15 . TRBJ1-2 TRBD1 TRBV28 TGTGCCAGCAGTTCGGACAGGGAACGACGCTATGGCTACACCTTC CASSSDRERRYGYTF
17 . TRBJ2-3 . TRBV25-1 TGTGCCAGCGGCACCCGAACTAGCTCGCGGGTAACAGATACGCAGTATTTT CASGTRTSSRVTDTQYF
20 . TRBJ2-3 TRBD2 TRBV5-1 TGCGCCAGCAGCTCCCGGAGGGGGCTAGCGGGGGATACTAGCACAGATACGCAGTATTTT CASSSRRGLAGDTSTDTQYF
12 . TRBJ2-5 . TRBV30 TGTGCCTGGAGTGTATTGCGAGAGACCCAGTACTTC CAWSVLRETQYF
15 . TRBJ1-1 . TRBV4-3 TGCGCCAGCAGCCAAGATAGGAACAGGAACACTGAAGCTTTCTTT CASSQDRNRNTEAFF
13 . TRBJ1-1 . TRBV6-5 TGTGCCAGCAGTAACAGGGTTCGGGATGAAGCTTTCTTT CASSNRVRDEAFF
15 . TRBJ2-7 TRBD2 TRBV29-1 TGCCGAAGCCTCGGGGCTAGCGGGGGATTCTACGAGCAGTACTTC CRSLGASGGFYEQYF
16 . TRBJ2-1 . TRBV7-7 TGTGCCAGCAGCTTAGGAGGGAGAGGAACCTACAATGAGCAGTTCTTC CASSLGGRGTYNEQFF
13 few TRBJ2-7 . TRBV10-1 TGCGCCAGCAGTGAGTCGCCCGGCTACGAGCAGTACTTC CASSESPGYEQYF
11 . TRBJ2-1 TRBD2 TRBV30 TGTGCCAGCGAGCGGGGCAATGAGCAGTTCTTC CASERGNEQFF